What follows are 5 T cell receptor beta chains derived from one specimen sequenced in a study of blood T cell repertoires in COVID-19. Clones were read by immunoSEQ multiplex PCR, and TCRdb kept only the in-frame ones, dropping some. Of 350,000 to 550,000 clones listed, approximately 92% were seen once; the top ten hold around 1.1%. Material for sequencing was PBMCs or T cells enriched from blood (not recorded which). The receptors stem from a man aged 30-40 years who had recovered from COVID-19.

This sequence joins TRBV28 and TRBJ2-2; 7 bases line up with TRBD2. Germline V lookup: CDR1 MDHEN, CDR2 SYDVKM. The V segment lost 9 bases and the J segment 9 bases; nucleotides outside the gene matches: 16. CDR3 length equals 15 residues. Here the CDR3 DNA reads TGTGCCAGTCGCCTGCGGGAGTTGAGGCCGAGGGAGCTGTTTTTT. Translated: CASRLRELRPRELFF.

The chain couples TRBV6-5 to TRBJ2-7; 10 bases line up with TRBD1. This CDR3 spans 13 amino acids. Unmatched junction bases numbered 3, after V lost 7 bases and J lost 3 bases. CDR1 and CDR2 (germline): MNHEY, SVGAGI. DNA for the CDR3: TGTGCCAGCACCAGGACAGGGGGCTACGAGCAGTACTTC. Encoded protein: CASTRTGGYEQYF.

The chain couples TRBV15 to TRBJ2-2; no clear D gene. CDR3 size: 13 residues. Per the germline V gene, CDR1 is LNHNV and CDR2 is YYDKDF (reference sequence). Trimming took 0 bases from V and 5 from J, leaving 4 bases between them. The CDR3 spells CATSRDSTGELFF. CDR3 sequence (DNA): TGTGCCACCAGCAGAGATAGTACCGGGGAGCTGTTTTTT. Based on the CDR3 plus reference TRBV15 and TRBJ2-2, the full variable domain is DAMVIQNPRYQVTQFGKPVTLSCSQTLNHNVMYWYQQKSSQAPKLLFHYYDKDFNNEADTPDNFQSRRPNTSFCFLDIRSPGLGDTAMYLCATSRDSTGELFFGEGSRLTVL.

The rearrangement uses TRBV5-1 and TRBJ1-2; no firm D call. Trimming took off 1 base at V and 0 bases at J, with 7 bases between the two ends. Germline assignment: CDR1 SGHRS and CDR2 YFSETQ. The CDR3 runs to 14 residues. The CDR3 nucleotides are TGCGCCAGCAGCTTGCCGGGAGCTAACTATGGCTACACCTTC. Its protein product is CASSLPGANYGYTF. The whole variable domain, filled in from reference TRBV5-1 and TRBJ1-2, reads KAGVTQTPRYLIKTRGQQVTLSCSPISGHRSVSWYQQTPGQGLQFLFEYFSETQRNKGNFPGRFSGRQFSNSRSEMNVSTLELGDSALYLCASSLPGANYGYTFGSGTRLTVV.

This chain connects TRBV10-1 to TRBJ2-2; the D gene is possibly TRBD1 (6 bases). The CDR3 is 12 amino acids. V was clipped by 8 bases and J by 4 bases, with 8 bases between them. Looked up from germline, CDR1 is WNHNN and CDR2 is SYGVQD (reference sequence). The CDR3 DNA sequence: TGCGCCAGCGGACAGTTCACCGGGGAGCTGTTTTTT. Its protein is CASGQFTGELFF.